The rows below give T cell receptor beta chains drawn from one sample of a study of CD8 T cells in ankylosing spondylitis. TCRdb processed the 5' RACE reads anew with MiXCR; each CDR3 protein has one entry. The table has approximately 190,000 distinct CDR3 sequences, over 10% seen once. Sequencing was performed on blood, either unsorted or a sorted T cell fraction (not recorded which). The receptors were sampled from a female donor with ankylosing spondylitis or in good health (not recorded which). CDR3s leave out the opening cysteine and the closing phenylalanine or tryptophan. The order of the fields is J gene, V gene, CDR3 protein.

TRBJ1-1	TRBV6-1	ASTPGGGGHTEAF
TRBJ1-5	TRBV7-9	ASSQRSGQGDQPQH
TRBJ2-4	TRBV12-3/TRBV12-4	ASSGDGGVQY
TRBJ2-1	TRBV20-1	SARIAGSSYEQF
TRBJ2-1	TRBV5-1	ASSLSVSIAGGRNEQF
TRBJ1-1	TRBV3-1	ASSQAGGNTEAF
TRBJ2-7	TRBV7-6	ASSSGGGTADSYEQY
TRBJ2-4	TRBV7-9	ASSQMQGQGVED
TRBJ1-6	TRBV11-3	ASSLRLGHSSPLR
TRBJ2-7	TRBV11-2	ASSLESYLDLEQY
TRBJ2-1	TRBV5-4	ASSPHPGQAGSNEQF
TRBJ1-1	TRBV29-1	SVRDVGEAF
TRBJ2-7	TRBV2	ASISDTSYEQY
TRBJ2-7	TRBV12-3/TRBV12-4	ASSLVGSGEQY
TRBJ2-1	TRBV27	ASSFSRESGNEQF
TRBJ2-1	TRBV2	ASNYLAGLYNEQF
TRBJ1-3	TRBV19	ASSIRMRWDSWRNTIY
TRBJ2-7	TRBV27	ASSSSHEQY
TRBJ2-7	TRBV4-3	ASSTFATGGSYEQY
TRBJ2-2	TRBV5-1	ASKDTNTGELF
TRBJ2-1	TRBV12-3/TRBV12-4	ASSGLAGFDGDEQF
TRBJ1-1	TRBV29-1	SVAGGPTEAF
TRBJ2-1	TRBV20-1	SARRGSSEQF
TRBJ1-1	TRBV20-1	SAHMNTEAF
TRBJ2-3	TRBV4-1	ASSRDGTSGGTDTQY
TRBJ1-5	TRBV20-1	SAREAYSNQPQH
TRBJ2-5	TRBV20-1	SAQISAGAGETQY
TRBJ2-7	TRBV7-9	ASSLALEGDEQY
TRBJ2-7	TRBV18	ASSPGQGYYEQY
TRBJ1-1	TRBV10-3	AISESRDTEAF
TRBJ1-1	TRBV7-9	ASRQTSTGTGTEAF
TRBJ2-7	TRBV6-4	ASSVESSYEQY
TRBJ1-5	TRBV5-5	ASSLLIGSNQPQH
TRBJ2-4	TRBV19	ASSAPGQRNIQY
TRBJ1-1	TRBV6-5	ASSYGTMNTEAF
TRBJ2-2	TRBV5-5	ASSLGAGSTGELF
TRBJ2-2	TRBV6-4	ASSDSARTGELF
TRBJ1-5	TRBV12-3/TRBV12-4	ASSAREQPQH
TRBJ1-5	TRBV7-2	ASSLVGPQPQH
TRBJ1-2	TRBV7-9	ASSEGTVSRYGYT
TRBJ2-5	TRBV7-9	ASSLGTFLQETQY
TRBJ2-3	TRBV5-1	ASSPFLLAGAPDTQY
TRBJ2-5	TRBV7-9	ASSLEGKTQETQY
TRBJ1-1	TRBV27	ASSNLGGWERGDTEAF
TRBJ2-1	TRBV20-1	SATRTGYNEQF
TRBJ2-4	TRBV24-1	ATLHPGATNIQY
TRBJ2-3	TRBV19	ASSRAGAGDTQY